This T cell receptor beta chain was identified in a study of blood T cell repertoires in COVID-19. About the study: Specimens from acute and convalescent COVID-19 originated in the United States, Italy and Spain. T cells, B-cell-depleted T cells, or PBMCs provided the cDNA or gDNA that served as material.

The repertoire was sequenced with immunoSEQ multiplex PCR; TCRdb's copy has only in-frame clones and lacks some. The sample has some 200,000 clones; 70% to 90% are singletons. In germline, CDR1 is MNHNY, CDR2 SVGAGI (reference sequence). V gave up 7 bases and J gave up 6 bases, with 10 bases separating them. The CDR3 loop spans 12 amino acids. Sequenced: peripheral blood. The source is a woman in her thirties or forties with acute or convalescent COVID-19. The chain links TRBV6-6 to TRBJ2-1, with D uncertain. This chain's CDR3 is CASNTIANEQFF. The DNA for the CDR3 is TGTGCCAGCAACACAATTGCCAATGAGCAGTTCTTC.